Listed below are T cell receptor beta chains from one sample, sequenced in a study of regulatory T cells in long-lasting Graves disease. In TCRdb, the multiplex PCR reads were re-called with MiXCR into one record per CDR3 protein. The table lists around 400,000 distinct CDR3 sequences, roughly a sixth of them singletons. The specimen comprised peripheral blood mononuclear cells (PBMCs), sampled at new diagnosis, from a patient treated with antithyroid drugs. Receptors originate from a female donor with Graves disease. Each CDR3 is given with its conserved first and last residue. The order of the fields is J gene, V gene, CDR3 protein.

TRBJ1-4	TRBV7-9	CASSLAIGTGSEKLFF
TRBJ1-2	TRBV6-1	CASGDYGYTF
TRBJ1-1	TRBV11-2	CASSLESVQGLIAEAFF
TRBJ2-3	TRBV12-5	CASGPTDRDADTQYF
TRBJ1-3	TRBV10-1	CATLSRDSSGNTIYF
TRBJ1-1	TRBV30	CAWSERSGTEAFF
TRBJ1-4	TRBV27	CASSRQFNEKLFF
TRBJ2-1	TRBV30	CARQGRTYNEQFF
TRBJ2-1	TRBV20-1	CSARAQLEQFF
TRBJ2-1	TRBV10-3	CAISELTSGTYNEQFF
TRBJ1-5	TRBV27	CASSSQGAGQPRHF
TRBJ2-1	TRBV7-3	CASSSRTSGARNEQFF
TRBJ1-1	TRBV5-6	CASSLGGGIEAFF
TRBJ2-5	TRBV20-1	CSARVGGQETQYF
TRBJ2-3	TRBV28	CASSFSAGGPVTDTQYF
TRBJ2-5	TRBV12-3/TRBV12-4	CASSFMVGGEETQYF
TRBJ2-7	TRBV6-2/TRBV6-3	CASSVQGGYEQYF
TRBJ1-1	TRBV19	CASSIVAGAVSTEAFF
TRBJ2-2	TRBV7-2	CASSTPSGRNLNTGELFF
TRBJ1-1	TRBV16	CASSQLSEAFF
TRBJ2-3	TRBV9	CASSVATTSTDTQYF
TRBJ1-4	TRBV19	CASSARTGPGEKLFF
TRBJ2-1	TRBV20-1	CSASPGPAYEQFF
TRBJ1-3	TRBV5-1	CASSLEFRSSGNTIYF
TRBJ1-4	TRBV4-1	CASSPQAQGTNEKLFF
TRBJ1-1	TRBV20-1	CSARGTGDLGITEAFF
TRBJ1-5	TRBV12-5	CASGLGTGNQPQHF
TRBJ1-2	TRBV7-2	CASSLEPGQIILNYGYTF